This TCR beta chain emerged from a study of cytomegalovirus exposure and HLA in healthy donors. Regarding the study as a whole: It was reported that the classifier diagnosed cytomegalovirus status with high specificity and sensitivity in both the original and validation cohorts. Within the data, a cluster of highly shared sequence variants was likely a sequencing artifact.

Trimming stripped 7 bases from V and 3 bases from J, with 16 bases between. CDR1 is SNHLY, CDR2 FYNNEI, per germline. This CDR3 spans 15 amino acids. Both 60 Vbeta primers and 13 Jbeta primers went into the PCR. TCRdb keeps only in-frame clones here, not all; method: immunoSEQ multiplex PCR. The sample has about 130,000 clones; about two thirds are singletons. About this clone: No antigen is known for it.

Sample: PBMCs. The receptor was isolated from a man aged 30 to 39 in good health and CMV-seronegative. This chain uses TRBV2 with TRBJ1-5, with D unresolved. The CDR3 region has the DNA TGTGCCAGCAATCAGATCCAGGAGGTCAATCAGCCCCAGCATTTT. This translates into CASNQIQEVNQPQHF.